This entry lists 28 T cell receptor beta chains sequenced from one sample in a study of cytomegalovirus exposure and HLA in healthy donors. Vbeta (60) and Jbeta (13) primers were used in the PCR. The assay was immunoSEQ multiplex PCR, and TCRdb's table has in-frame clones only and misses some. The sample consists of about 230,000 clones, around four fifths of them appearing once. Sequences were obtained from PBMCs. The receptors originated from a woman aged 35 to 49 in good health and CMV-seronegative.

The chain recombines TRBV5-1 with TRBJ1-1; 7 bases fit TRBD1. The length of the CDR3 is 14 residues. Germline V CDR1 and CDR2: SGHRS, YFSETQ. With 1 base clipped from V and 3 bases from J, the junction kept 3 bases outside the gene matches. Here the CDR3 reads CASSLKTGDTEAFF. The CDR3 DNA follows: TGCGCCAGCAGCTTGAAAACAGGGGACACTGAAGCTTTCTTT.

The chain employs TRBV28 and TRBJ2-7; D not resolved. CDR3 length equals 11 residues. Germline-derived CDR1 and CDR2 are MDHEN and SYDVKM. V lost 5 bases and J 7 bases, leaving 9 bases between the germline ends. Here the CDR3 DNA reads TGTGCCAGCAGTCCTCGGTGGGAGCAGTACTTC. Its protein product is CASSPRWEQYF.

Here the CDR3 reads CASSLEAGNYGYTF. In DNA form, the CDR3 reads TGTGCCAGCAGCTTGGAGGCGGGGAACTATGGCTACACCTTC. The V and J genes are TRBV5-4 and TRBJ1-2; D unresolved. The CDR3 consists of 14 residues. Trimming shortened V by 0 bases and J by 2 bases, and 8 bases separated the two germline ends. CDR1 and CDR2 (germline): SGHNT, YYREEE (reference sequence).

The rearrangement joins TRBV2 to TRBJ2-1; 9 positions match TRBD2. With V trimmed by 6 bases and J by 2 bases, 8 bases remained unmatched. CDR1 SNHLY and CDR2 FYNNEI come from the germline V gene. CDR3 length: 16 residues. The CDR3 spells CASRARSGGPYNEQFF. CDR3 DNA: TGTGCCAGCAGAGCAAGAAGCGGGGGGCCCTACAATGAGCAGTTCTTC. Looking up the rest from reference TRBV2 and TRBJ2-1 gives the full variable domain: EPEVTQTPSHQVTQMGQEVILRCVPISNHLYFYWYRQILGQKVEFLVSFYNNEISEKSEIFDDQFSVERPDGSNFTLKIRSTKLEDSAMYFCASRARSGGPYNEQFFGPGTRLTVL.

CDR3 nucleotides: TGCGCCAGCAGCTTGGGGACAGACAGAGAAGCTTTCTTT. Translation gives CASSLGTDREAFF. The rearrangement joins TRBV5-1 to TRBJ1-1, with D maybe TRBD1 (6 bases). The V end lost 0 bases, the J end lost 8 bases, and 11 bases lay between the germline ends. The CDR3 extends over 13 amino acids. Per the germline V gene, CDR1 is SGHRS and CDR2 is YFSETQ.

The chain has TRBV27 and TRBJ1-2; TRBD1 matches 7 bases. CDR1 and CDR2 (germline): MNHEY, SMNVEV (reference sequence). After removal of 0 bases from V and 8 bases from J, the junction contained 3 bases not matched to a gene. The CDR3 is 13 residues long. The CDR3 loop reads CASSLSSGGGYTF. The CDR3 coding sequence is TGTGCCAGCAGTTTATCGTCAGGGGGGGGCTACACCTTC.

The chain combines TRBV25-1 with TRBJ2-5, with 8 bases aligning to TRBD1. The trim removed 6 bases at V and 5 bases at J, leaving 8 bases unmatched. In germline, CDR1 is MGHDK, CDR2 SYGVNS. This CDR3 has 14 amino acids. The CDR3 DNA follows: TGTGCCAGCAGCTGGACAGGGAGTTTCGAGACCCAGTACTTC. Its protein product is CASSWTGSFETQYF.

This clone was counted once. The chain links TRBV5-1 to TRBJ1-2, with TRBD1 matching over 8 bases. The V gene's germline CDR1 is SGHRS and CDR2 YFSETQ. The ends lost 4 bases at V and 4 bases at J; junction bases unmatched: 15. The CDR3 sequence is 17 residues long. Here the CDR3 reads CASSRDRGRLEVYGYTF. The CDR3 DNA is TGCGCCAGCAGCCGAGACAGGGGACGACTTGAAGTCTATGGCTACACCTTC. Combining the CDR3 with reference TRBV5-1 and TRBJ1-2 gives the whole variable domain KAGVTQTPRYLIKTRGQQVTLSCSPISGHRSVSWYQQTPGQGLQFLFEYFSETQRNKGNFPGRFSGRQFSNSRSEMNVSTLELGDSALYLCASSRDRGRLEVYGYTFGSGTRLTVV.

This CDR3 reads CASSLNSQGGGTGELFF. Here the CDR3 DNA reads TGTGCCAGCAGCTTAAATAGCCAGGGAGGAGGCACCGGGGAGCTGTTTTTT. The V gene is TRBV7-3, the J gene TRBJ2-2, with a tentative D call TRBD2 (6 bases). V was shortened by 1 base and J by 4 bases, with 16 bases between the two germline ends. Germline V gene sequence: CDR1 SGHTA, CDR2 FQGTGA. The CDR3 length is 17 residues.

This rearrangement joins TRBV18 to TRBJ2-1, with 7 positions matching TRBD1. The CDR3 is 13 amino acids. Trimming removed 6 bases from V and 9 bases from J; junction bases left unmatched: 8. Germline V gene data show CDR1 as KGHSH and CDR2 as LQKENI. This CDR3 is CASSPDRAGEQFF. CDR3 coding DNA: TGTGCCAGCTCGCCAGACAGGGCAGGTGAGCAGTTCTTC.

The V gene is TRBV30, the J gene TRBJ2-7; 7 positions agree with TRBD1. The CDR3 sequence is 14 residues long. Trimming cost V 2 bases and J 7 bases; bases outside gene matches: 11. CDR1 is GTSNPN and CDR2 is SVGIG in the germline V gene (reference sequence). The CDR3 protein is CAWSISYRGGEQYF. The CDR3 nucleotides read TGTGCCTGGAGTATCTCCTACAGGGGCGGGGAGCAGTACTTC.

This clone was counted a single time. This sequence joins TRBV28 and TRBJ2-7; a weak D match, TRBD1 (6 bases). Trimming took off 6 bases at V and 4 bases at J, with 10 bases between the two ends. The CDR3 is 12 residues long. The V gene's germline CDR1 is MDHEN and CDR2 SYDVKM. CDR3 sequence: CASSTDRYEQYF. CDR3 nucleotides: TGTGCCAGCAGCACTGACAGGTACGAGCAGTACTTC.

V and J are TRBV30 and TRBJ2-3; D not certain. V was shortened by 1 base and J by 5 bases, with 10 bases between the two germline ends. CDR1 and CDR2 from the germline V gene are GTSNPN and SVGIG (reference sequence). This CDR3 spans 13 amino acids. For the CDR3, the DNA is TGTGCCTGGAGTGGGGCCTCCAAAGATACGCAGTATTTT. This sequence encodes CAWSGASKDTQYF.

The rearrangement uses TRBV9 and TRBJ1-1, with TRBD1 matching 7 bases. The trim removed 0 bases at V and 5 bases at J, leaving 7 bases unmatched. This CDR3 spans 15 amino acids. Looked up from germline, CDR1 is SGDLS and CDR2 is YYNGEE. As DNA, the CDR3 is TGTGCCAGCAGCGTAGAGGAGGGGGCGGGTACTGAAGCTTTCTTT. It encodes CASSVEEGAGTEAFF.

The V and J genes are TRBV11-3 and TRBJ1-5; D gene uncertain. The CDR3 is 17 amino acids. The ends were cut back, 2 bases at V and 0 bases at J, with 14 bases in the middle. Germline loops: CDR1 SGHNT, CDR2 YENEEA. This chain's CDR3 is CASSLSSQRYSNQPQHF. CDR3 DNA: TGTGCCAGCAGCTTAAGTTCCCAGCGGTATAGCAATCAGCCCCAGCATTTT.

A few counts support this clone. This chain joins TRBV15 and TRBJ2-7; D possibly corresponds to TRBD1 (5 bases). The CDR3 sequence is 18 residues long. Germline V gene data show CDR1 as LNHNV and CDR2 as YYDKDF (reference sequence). The germline V and J ends were trimmed by 0 bases and 0 bases, with 18 bases remaining between them. In DNA, the CDR3 is TGTGCCACCAGCAGAGATCGATATAGTGGGGCGATCTCCTACGAGCAGTACTTC. This gives the protein CATSRDRYSGAISYEQYF.

J is TRBJ1-1 and V is TRBV19, with 10 positions matching TRBD1. The CDR3 runs 16 residues. Germline CDR1 reads LNHDA; CDR2 reads SQIVND (reference sequence). J lost 4 bases, V lost 5 bases, and 10 bases had no gene match. The CDR3 DNA follows: TGTGCCAGTAGTCCACGACAGGGGGCTATCCCCACTGAAGCTTTCTTT. Residues: CASSPRQGAIPTEAFF.

This clone has a handful of counts. The V gene is TRBV15, the J gene TRBJ1-5; D is possibly TRBD1 (6 bases). CDR3 length: 15 residues. Looked up from germline, CDR1 is LNHNV and CDR2 is YYDKDF (reference sequence). The ends were cut back, 3 bases at V and 6 bases at J, with 15 bases in the middle. The CDR3 region is CATSSRGGLFQPQHF. The CDR3 DNA follows: TGTGCCACCAGCAGTAGGGGGGGTTTGTTTCAGCCCCAGCATTTT.

The rearrangement joins TRBV5-4 to TRBJ2-5; 11 bases agree with TRBD1. The CDR3 totals 15 residues. The germline V gene has CDR1 SGHNT and CDR2 YYREEE (reference sequence). Trimming removed 0 bases from V and 5 bases from J; junction bases left unmatched: 3. The CDR3 reads CASSLGDRGWETQYF. CDR3 nucleotide sequence: TGTGCCAGCAGCTTGGGGGACAGGGGGTGGGAGACCCAGTACTTC.

The chain uses TRBV11-2 and TRBJ2-1, with D maybe TRBD2 (6 bases). Deletions cut 2 bases from V and 14 bases from J, with 13 bases between. CDR3 length: 12 residues. The germline gives CDR1 SGHAT, CDR2 FQNNGV. The CDR3: CASSLPGGGEFF. The CDR3 DNA reads TGTGCCAGCAGCTTACCCGGGGGTGGAGAGTTCTTC. Full variable domain (outside the CDR3, taken from reference TRBV11-2 and TRBJ2-1): EAGVAQSPRYKIIEKRQSVAFWCNPISGHATLYWYQQILGQGPKLLIQFQNNGVVDDSQLPKDRFSAERLKGVDSTLKIQPAKLEDSAVYLCASSLPGGGEFFGPGTRLTVL.

The genes are TRBV11-2 and TRBJ2-7, with 11 bases lining up with TRBD1. Germline V gives CDR1 SGHAT, CDR2 FQNNGV. The CDR3 totals 15 residues. J gave up 2 bases and V 5 bases, and 5 bases lay outside the gene matches. The CDR3 sequence is CASSRPGQGAYEQYF. The CDR3 nucleotides are TGTGCCAGCAGCCGTCCGGGACAGGGGGCCTACGAGCAGTACTTC.

This clone showed up just once. The chain carries TRBV13 and TRBJ2-1; a possible D gene is TRBD2 (7 bases). Per the germline V gene, CDR1 is PRHDT and CDR2 is FYEKMQ (reference sequence). The CDR3 has 13 amino acids. Trimming cost V 5 bases and J 10 bases, with 15 bases left between them. The CDR3 bases are TGTGCCAGCAGCAAAGGGGGGGTACGCGAGCAGTTCTTC. Translated, it gives CASSKGGVREQFF. The variable domain in full, completed from reference TRBV13 and TRBJ2-1, reads AAGVIQSPRHLIKEKRETATLKCYPIPRHDTVYWYQQGPGQDPQFLISFYEKMQSDKGSIPDRFSAQQFSDYHSELNMSSLELGDSALYFCASSKGGVREQFFGPGTRLTVL.

About this clone: This specimen includes other DNA sequences encoding the same CDR3. CDR3 sequence reads: CASSLAGGETQYF. CDR3 nucleotides: TGTGCCAGCAGCTTGGCGGGTGGAGAGACCCAGTACTTC. This sequence joins TRBV5-4 and TRBJ2-5; D unclear. Germline-derived CDR1 and CDR2 are SGHNT and YYREEE (reference sequence). The CDR3 length is 13 residues. V dropped 0 bases and J dropped 4 bases, with 7 bases sitting between them.

The V and J genes are TRBV6-5 and TRBJ1-3; no firm D call. The germline CDR1 and CDR2 sequences are MNHEY and SVGAGI. The CDR3 totals 13 residues. The germline V and J ends were trimmed by 4 bases and 4 bases, with 8 bases remaining between them. The CDR3 protein is CASSLAIGNTIYF. The CDR3 nucleotides read TGTGCCAGCAGTTTAGCCATCGGAAACACCATATATTTT.

The chain couples TRBV9 to TRBJ2-3, with 11 bases matching TRBD2. Losses at the gene ends were 3 bases for V and 7 bases for J; bases not matched to a gene: 4. This CDR3 comprises 14 residues. Germline lookup yields CDR1 SGDLS and CDR2 YYNGEE. For the CDR3, the DNA is TGTGCCAGCAGCGAACTAGCGGGGGCTCATACGCAGTATTTT. Protein product: CASSELAGAHTQYF. Combining the CDR3 with reference TRBV9 and TRBJ2-3 gives the whole variable domain DSGVTQTPKHLITATGQRVTLRCSPRSGDLSVYWYQQSLDQGLQFLIQYYNGEERAKGNILERFSAQQFPDLHSELNLSSLELGDSALYFCASSELAGAHTQYFGPGTRLTVL.

This clone turned up a few times. V is TRBV5-1 and J is TRBJ1-3; D remains unclear. The CDR3 is 14 residues long. Germline CDR1 is SGHRS and CDR2 is YFSETQ. V was clipped by 0 bases and J by 4 bases, with 8 bases between them. CDR3 sequence reads: CASSLAGKGNTIYF. The CDR3 DNA follows: TGCGCCAGCAGCTTGGCCGGGAAGGGAAACACCATATATTTT. The variable domain in full, completed from reference TRBV5-1 and TRBJ1-3, reads KAGVTQTPRYLIKTRGQQVTLSCSPISGHRSVSWYQQTPGQGLQFLFEYFSETQRNKGNFPGRFSGRQFSNSRSEMNVSTLELGDSALYLCASSLAGKGNTIYFGEGSWLTVV.

This rearrangement joins TRBV6-5 to TRBJ2-2; D is uncertain. This CDR3 is 14 amino acids long. The V gene lost 7 bases and the J gene lost 1 base, with 10 bases spanning the gap. Germline CDR1 and CDR2: MNHEY and SVGAGI. The CDR3 spells CASTGHMNTGELFF. The CDR3 DNA reads as TGTGCCAGCACTGGGCACATGAACACCGGGGAGCTGTTTTTT.

The rearrangement joins TRBV27 to TRBJ2-1, with D possibly being TRBD1 (6 bases). Germline assignment: CDR1 MNHEY and CDR2 SMNVEV (reference sequence). The length of the CDR3 is 16 residues. Trimming removed 2 bases from V and 4 bases from J, with 15 bases in between. CDR3: CASSLKKGTRYNEQFF. The CDR3 region has the DNA TGTGCCAGCAGTTTAAAGAAGGGGACACGTTACAATGAGCAGTTCTTC.